Below, 22 T cell receptor beta chains from the same sample are listed, as sequenced in a study of T-cell memory formation after mild COVID-19. MiXCR was run by TCRdb on the 5' RACE reads, yielding one entry per CDR3 protein. The sample has hundreds of thousands of distinct CDR3 sequences; over 25% are singletons. The sequenced sample was PBMCs or a T cell subset sorted from them (not recorded which). All receptors derive from an adult woman who had mild COVID-19 (a few samples of this study predate the infection). Cell type and time point are not known.

This clonotype was picked up one time. The chain is built from TRBV19 and TRBJ1-1, with 9 nucleotides matching TRBD1. The V segment lost 7 bases and the J segment 0 bases; nucleotides outside the gene matches: 3. Germline-derived CDR1 and CDR2 are LNHDA and SQIVND (reference sequence). This CDR3 region has 14 residues. The CDR3 region has the DNA TGTGCCAGTATGAGGACAGGGGTGAACACTGAAGCTTTCTTT. Translated, it gives CASMRTGVNTEAFF. Together with reference TRBV19 and TRBJ1-1, the CDR3 gives the full variable domain: DGGITQSPKYLFRKEGQNVTLSCEQNLNHDAMYWYRQDPGQGLRLIYYSQIVNDFQKGDIAEGYSVSREKKESFPLTVTSAQKNPTAFYLCASMRTGVNTEAFFGQGTRLTVV.

The chain links TRBV6-5 to TRBJ1-6; unclear D gene. V was cut by 2 bases and J by 0 bases, with 5 bases left in between. CDR3 length: 15 amino acids. Per germline, CDR1 MNHEY and CDR2 SVGAGI. CDR3 nucleotide sequence: TGTGCCAGCAGTTACCAAGGCTCCTATAATTCACCCCTCCACTTT. Its protein is CASSYQGSYNSPLHF.

The chain combines TRBV10-3 with TRBJ1-1, with 9 bases that match TRBD1. V was pared by 3 bases and J by 6 bases, with 8 bases of the junction left unmatched. The CDR3 length is 15 residues. Germline loops: CDR1 ENHRY, CDR2 SYGVKD. CDR3 nucleotides: TGTGCCATCAGTGAAAGCACAGGGGGCGTCGCTGAAGCTTTCTTT. Residues: CAISESTGGVAEAFF.

The V call is TRBV4-1, the J call TRBJ2-5; D is uncertain. Trimming shortened V by 0 bases and J by 3 bases, and 11 bases separated the two germline ends. Germline V lookup: CDR1 MGHRA, CDR2 YSYEKL. The CDR3 length is 15 residues. The CDR3 here is CASSQDRTTKETQYF. The CDR3 coding sequence is TGCGCCAGCAGCCAAGATAGAACGACCAAAGAGACCCAGTACTTC.

The chain recombines TRBV5-1 with TRBJ2-7; D not resolved. Trimming left V 5 bases short and J 6 bases short, with 15 bases between. CDR1 is SGHRS and CDR2 is YFSETQ in the germline V gene. CDR3 length: 13 amino acids. The CDR3 coding sequence is TGCGCCAGCAGTCTAACTCCGAAGCGCGAGCAGTACTTC. Translated: CASSLTPKREQYF.

The CDR3 region is CASNKLGGASPNEKLFF. The CDR3 DNA reads as TGTGCCAGTAACAAACTTGGGGGGGCCAGTCCTAATGAAAAACTGTTTTTT. The chain employs TRBV19 and TRBJ1-4, with D perhaps TRBD1 (6 bases). This CDR3 has 17 amino acids. Per the germline V gene, CDR1 is LNHDA and CDR2 is SQIVND (reference sequence). Trimming cost V 7 bases and J 3 bases, with 21 bases left between them. The full variable domain, in which reference TRBV19 and TRBJ1-4 provide the parts outside the CDR3, is DGGITQSPKYLFRKEGQNVTLSCEQNLNHDAMYWYRQDPGQGLRLIYYSQIVNDFQKGDIAEGYSVSREKKESFPLTVTSAQKNPTAFYLCASNKLGGASPNEKLFFGSGTQLSVL.

The table lists this clonotype with a count of one. The V call is TRBV9, the J call TRBJ2-2; D might be TRBD1 (5 bases). Germline-derived CDR1 and CDR2 are SGDLS and YYNGEE. V dropped 4 bases and J dropped 5 bases, with 9 bases sitting between them. The CDR3 is made up of 13 amino acids. The CDR3 sequence is CASSLRQTGELFF. For the CDR3, the DNA is TGTGCCAGCAGCCTGAGACAGACCGGGGAGCTGTTTTTT. The whole variable domain, remainder taken from reference TRBV9 and TRBJ2-2, is DSGVTQTPKHLITATGQRVTLRCSPRSGDLSVYWYQQSLDQGLQFLIQYYNGEERAKGNILERFSAQQFPDLHSELNLSSLELGDSALYFCASSLRQTGELFFGEGSRLTVL.

The chain has TRBV7-9 and TRBJ2-7, with a tentative D call TRBD1 (5 bases). CDR1 and CDR2 (germline): SEHNR, FQNEAQ (reference sequence). CDR3 length: 16 amino acids. Trimming shortened V by 6 bases and J by 6 bases, and 24 bases separated the two germline ends. The DNA for the CDR3 is TGTGCCAGCAGTCCCAGCGTGGGGCGCGACTTTGGCGAGCAGTACTTC. Translating gives CASSPSVGRDFGEQYF.

The gene calls are TRBV10-3 and TRBJ1-1; D remains ambiguous. The V gene's germline CDR1 is ENHRY and CDR2 SYGVKD. The CDR3 extends over 14 amino acids. Between the trimmed V and J ends, which lost 3 bases and 1 base, there was a span of 9 bases. CDR3 loop: CAISEGPPNTEAFF. For the CDR3, the DNA is TGTGCCATCAGTGAAGGTCCCCCGAACACTGAAGCTTTCTTT.

This clonotype was detected a few times. V and J are TRBV6-5 and TRBJ2-3; 9 positions match TRBD2. Germline V gene data show CDR1 as MNHEY and CDR2 as SVGAGI. The V and J ends lost 0 bases and 4 bases, in that order; junction bases with no gene match: 11. The CDR3 spans 18 residues. DNA for the CDR3: TGTGCCAGCAGTTACTCTGCGGGGGGGCAGTCTAGCGCAGATACGCAGTATTTT. This gives the protein CASSYSAGGQSSADTQYF.

For the CDR3, the DNA is TGTGCCAGCAGCTTAGCTGGACAGGGGGCGCGAGTAGGAAACACCATATATTTT. It encodes CASSLAGQGARVGNTIYF. The J gene is TRBJ1-3, the V gene TRBV7-2, with 11 bases aligning to TRBD1. The germline V gene has CDR1 SGHTA and CDR2 FQGNSA. The CDR3 sequence is 18 residues long. V shed 0 bases, J shed 4 bases, and the junction held 8 bases outside the gene matches.

V usage is TRBV6-1 and J usage is TRBJ1-1, with D tentatively TRBD1 (6 bases). Trimming took off 7 bases at V and 1 base at J, with 13 bases between the two ends. Per germline, CDR1 MNHNS and CDR2 SASEGT. This CDR3 is 14 amino acids long. This chain's CDR3 is CASTPMTGNTEAFF. CDR3 DNA sequence: TGTGCCAGCACCCCAATGACAGGGAACACTGAAGCTTTCTTT.

This clonotype was detected a few times. This chain uses TRBV5-5 with TRBJ2-3; 8 nucleotides agree with TRBD1. Trimming cost V 4 bases and J 3 bases; bases outside gene matches: 4. Germline CDR1 reads SGHKS; CDR2 reads YYEKEE (reference sequence). This CDR3 comprises 14 residues. The CDR3 is CASSGDRRTDTQYF. DNA for the CDR3: TGTGCCAGCAGCGGGGACAGGCGAACAGATACGCAGTATTTT.

V and J are TRBV20-1 and TRBJ2-5; D possibly corresponds to TRBD2 (5 bases). V lost 3 bases and J lost 5, with 22 bases in between. The CDR3 loop spans 16 amino acids. CDR1 and CDR2 (germline): DFQATT, SNEGSKA (reference sequence). The CDR3 loop reads CSASTSNWVTGETQYF. The CDR3 nucleotides are TGCAGTGCTAGTACCTCAAATTGGGTCACGGGGGAGACCCAGTACTTC.

The rearrangement links TRBV6-2 or TRBV6-3 to TRBJ1-1; D possibly corresponds to TRBD1 (6 bases). With 7 bases removed from V and 11 bases from J, the gap between germline ends came to 17 bases. CDR3 length: 12 amino acids. Looked up from germline, CDR1 is MNHEY and CDR2 is SVGEGT. The CDR3 region is CASMGQGWKAFF. The CDR3 DNA sequence: TGTGCCAGCATGGGCCAGGGGTGGAAGGCTTTCTTT.

The chain combines TRBV30 with TRBJ2-1, with D tentatively TRBD2 (6 bases). V lost 6 bases and J lost 5, with 17 bases in between. The CDR3 loop spans 14 amino acids. Germline values: CDR1 GTSNPN, CDR2 SVGIG (reference sequence). CDR3 DNA: TGTGCCTGCATCCGGGGGTCCCTGGACAATGAGCAGTTCTTC. Its translation: CACIRGSLDNEQFF.

This clonotype was seen only a few times. The chain couples TRBV6-2 or TRBV6-3 to TRBJ1-1; possibly TRBD1 for D (6 bases). V was trimmed by 0 bases and J by 6 bases, leaving 23 bases between them. The CDR3 is made up of 18 amino acids. Germline V gene lookup returns CDR1 MNHEY and CDR2 SVGEGT. The CDR3 DNA sequence: TGTGCCAGCAGTTACTCGAAAGGGTTATGGACAGACACGTCTGAAGCTTTCTTT. Amino acids: CASSYSKGLWTDTSEAFF.

The genes are TRBV9 and TRBJ2-1; D uncertain. The V and J ends lost 0 bases and 10 bases respectively, with 11 bases between them. There are 13 residues in the CDR3. Germline CDR1 reads SGDLS; CDR2 reads YYNGEE. In DNA, the CDR3 is TGTGCCAGCAGCGTAGGAGTGGGCCTGGAGCAGTTCTTC. Its translation: CASSVGVGLEQFF.

This rearrangement joins TRBV4-2 to TRBJ2-3; D is ambiguous. Per the germline V gene, CDR1 is LGHNA and CDR2 is YNFKEQ. With 1 base removed from V and 6 bases from J, the gap between germline ends came to 14 bases. The CDR3 runs to 15 residues. The CDR3 DNA is TGTGCCAGCAGCCAAGGCCCCCGCTCGGCTGATACGCAGTATTTT. Protein: CASSQGPRSADTQYF.

This clonotype was found a few times. This chain uses TRBV27 with TRBJ2-1; a weak D match, TRBD1 (5 bases). The CDR3 loop spans 15 amino acids. Trimming pared 5 bases from V and 2 bases from J, leaving 13 bases between. The germline V gene has CDR1 MNHEY and CDR2 SMNVEV (reference sequence). CDR3 region: CASSLRQYPYNEQFF. The CDR3 nucleotides read TGTGCCAGCAGTCTTCGACAGTACCCCTACAATGAGCAGTTCTTC.

CDR3 protein: CASSRQGRPYEQYF. Written as DNA, the CDR3 is TGTGCCAGCAGTCGCCAGGGGAGGCCCTACGAGCAGTACTTC. V and J are TRBV3-1 and TRBJ2-7; the D gene could be TRBD1 or TRBD2 (6 bases each). Trimming took off 6 bases at V and 2 bases at J, with 14 bases between the two ends. The CDR3 spans 14 residues. The germline gives CDR1 LGHDT, CDR2 YNNKEL (reference sequence).

J is TRBJ2-3 and V is TRBV18; D assignment may be TRBD1 or TRBD2 (5 bases each). Per germline, CDR1 KGHSH and CDR2 LQKENI. The CDR3 is 15 amino acids. Trimming cost V 3 bases and J 5 bases, with 15 bases left between them. CDR3 bases: TGTGCCAGCTCACCCCTCAGTGGGGGATTAGATACGCAGTATTTT. Translated: CASSPLSGGLDTQYF.